This TCR beta chain appears in the sequencing data of a study of CD8 T cells in ankylosing spondylitis. Broader study findings: Seven or eight highly homologous variants formed a TCR beta motif that appeared characteristic of ankylosing spondylitis blood. Enrichment of disease-linked clones was reportedly significant in matched ankylosing spondylitis synovial fluid.

One entry per CDR3 protein results from TCRdb running MiXCR on the 5' RACE reads. This sample has around 770,000 distinct CDR3 sequences; approximately 10% occur once, and the top ten carry roughly 0.51%. On this clonotype itself: Its matching antigen is unknown.

Germline CDR1 reads SQVTM; CDR2 reads ANQGSEA. The germline V and J ends were trimmed by 6 bases and 4 bases, with 9 bases remaining between them. The CDR3 is 11 amino acids. Source material: blood, either unsorted or a sorted T cell fraction (not recorded which). This clonotype originated in a male donor with ankylosing spondylitis. The V gene is TRBV29-1, the J gene TRBJ1-1, with D tentatively TRBD1 (5 bases). As DNA, the CDR3 is TGCAGCGTCCCGGGACCCACTGAAGCTTTCTTT. Protein sequence: CSVPGPTEAFF.